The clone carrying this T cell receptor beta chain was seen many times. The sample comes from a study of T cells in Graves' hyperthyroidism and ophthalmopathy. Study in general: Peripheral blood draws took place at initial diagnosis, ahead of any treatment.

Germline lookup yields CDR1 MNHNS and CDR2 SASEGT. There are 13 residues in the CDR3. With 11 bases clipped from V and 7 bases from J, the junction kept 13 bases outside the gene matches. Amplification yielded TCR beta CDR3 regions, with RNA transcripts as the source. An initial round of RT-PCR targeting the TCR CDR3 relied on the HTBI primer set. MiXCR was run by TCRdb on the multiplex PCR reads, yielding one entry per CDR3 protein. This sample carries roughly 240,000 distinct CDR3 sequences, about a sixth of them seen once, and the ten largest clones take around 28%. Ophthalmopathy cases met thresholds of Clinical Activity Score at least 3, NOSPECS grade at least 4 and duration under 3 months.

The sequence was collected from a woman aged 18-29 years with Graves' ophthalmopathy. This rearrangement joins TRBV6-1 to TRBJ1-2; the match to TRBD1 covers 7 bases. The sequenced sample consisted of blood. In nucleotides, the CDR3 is TGTGCCGGAGGGGGACAGTTAAATCTTGGCTACACCTTC. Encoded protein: CAGGGQLNLGYTF.